The T cell receptor beta chain under discussion was sequenced for a study of T-cell reconstitution after alpha-beta-depleted transplantation in children. The ends lost 3 bases at V and 1 base at J; junction bases unmatched: 1. Germline assignment: CDR1 SGHRS and CDR2 YFSETQ. The CDR3 sequence is 13 residues long. Unique molecular identifiers tagged the TCRbeta library. Each CDR3 protein gets one entry after TCRdb re-called the PCR reads with MiXCR. The table shows 500,000 to 600,000 distinct CDR3 sequences, with approximately 29% occurring only once. This clonotype has more than one count but fewer than ten.

The sequence was collected from a human donor who donated a stem cell graft to a child with aplastic anemia. The chain has TRBV5-1 and TRBJ2-7; 7 bases match TRBD1. The sequenced sample was PBMCs from the stem cell graft donor, obtained from the stem cell graft. CDR3 residues: CASSWDRSYEQYF. CDR3 nucleotide sequence: TGCGCCAGCAGCTGGGACAGATCCTACGAGCAGTACTTC.